Following are 29 T cell receptor beta chains from one sample sequenced in a study of blood T cell repertoires in COVID-19. Profiled with immunoSEQ multiplex PCR; TCRdb holds only in-frame clones, not every one. The sample lists almost 400,000 clones, roughly 91% occurring once. The sequenced sample consisted of PBMCs or T cells enriched from blood (not recorded which). The receptors shown here come from a woman aged 25 to 45 who had recovered from COVID-19.

The chain recombines TRBV5-4 with TRBJ2-2; 8 bases map to TRBD1. The germline V gene has CDR1 SGHNT and CDR2 YYREEE (reference sequence). The CDR3 covers 15 residues. V gave up 0 bases and J gave up 5 bases; unmatched junction bases: 3. The CDR3 reads CASSLAGTGTGELFF. In nucleotides, the CDR3 is TGTGCCAGCAGCTTGGCCGGGACAGGTACCGGGGAGCTGTTTTTT.

This clone has just one count. The rearrangement uses TRBV30 and TRBJ1-3; D is perhaps TRBD1 (6 bases). The CDR3 totals 14 residues. Looked up from germline, CDR1 is GTSNPN and CDR2 is SVGIG (reference sequence). Trimming shortened V by 7 bases and J by 0 bases, and 13 bases separated the two germline ends. In DNA, the CDR3 is TGTGCCTTGGGTCAGGACAGCTCTGGAAACACCATATATTTT. Protein product: CALGQDSSGNTIYF.

The chain carries TRBV12-5 and TRBJ1-4, with D unclear. CDR3 length: 16 residues. Germline V gene data show CDR1 as LGHNT and CDR2 as FRNRAP. Trimming cost V 4 bases and J 0 bases, with 12 bases left between them. The CDR3 sequence is CASGSARSATNEKLFF. CDR3 nucleotides: TGTGCTAGTGGTTCCGCCAGGTCTGCAACTAATGAAAAACTGTTTTTT.

The V call is TRBV7-9, the J call TRBJ1-4, with D perhaps matching TRBD1 (5 bases). The germline V gene has CDR1 SEHNR and CDR2 FQNEAQ (reference sequence). This CDR3 is 15 amino acids long. V was trimmed by 3 bases and J by 1 base, leaving 9 bases between them. The DNA for the CDR3 is TGTGCCAGCAGCTTGGACACCAGAACTAATGAAAAACTGTTTTTT. It encodes CASSLDTRTNEKLFF.

A single count supports this clone. The chain joins TRBV12-3 or TRBV12-4 to TRBJ2-6; no reliable D call. The CDR3 spans 13 residues. V was trimmed by 6 bases and J by 0 bases, leaving 3 bases between them. DNA for the CDR3: TGTGCCAGCAGAGCCTCTGGGGCCAACGTCCTGACTTTC. As protein: CASRASGANVLTF.

The rearrangement joins TRBV5-1 to TRBJ1-1; 10 bases map to TRBD1. Trimming removed 4 bases from V and 1 base from J; junction bases left unmatched: 4. Germline assignment: CDR1 SGHRS and CDR2 YFSETQ. The CDR3 is made up of 15 amino acids. The CDR3 DNA reads as TGCGCCAGCAGCAAGACAGGGGGCCGGAACACTGAAGCTTTCTTT. Its translation is CASSKTGGRNTEAFF. The full variable domain, with the rest looked up from reference TRBV5-1 and TRBJ1-1, is KAGVTQTPRYLIKTRGQQVTLSCSPISGHRSVSWYQQTPGQGLQFLFEYFSETQRNKGNFPGRFSGRQFSNSRSEMNVSTLELGDSALYLCASSKTGGRNTEAFFGQGTRLTVV.

This sequence joins TRBV28 and TRBJ2-7; D unclear. Looked up from germline, CDR1 is MDHEN and CDR2 is SYDVKM. The CDR3 loop spans 11 amino acids. With 8 bases removed from V and 2 bases from J, the gap between germline ends came to 7 bases. The CDR3 loop is CASGRAYEQYF. CDR3 DNA: TGTGCCAGCGGTCGAGCCTACGAGCAGTACTTC.

The chain employs TRBV19 and TRBJ2-6; 11 nucleotides agree with TRBD1. Trimming cost V 8 bases and J 2 bases; bases outside gene matches: 8. CDR3 length: 17 amino acids. CDR1 is LNHDA, CDR2 SQIVND, per germline (reference sequence). CDR3 sequence reads: CASQQGQGAPGANVLTF. The CDR3 DNA is TGTGCCAGTCAACAAGGACAGGGGGCGCCTGGGGCCAACGTCCTGACTTTC.

J is TRBJ1-2 and V is TRBV14, with D tentatively TRBD1 (6 bases). Trimming stripped 3 bases from V and 8 bases from J, with 10 bases between. The CDR3 is 12 amino acids. CDR1 is SGHDN and CDR2 is FVKESK in the germline V gene. The CDR3 sequence: CASSQARGGYTF. The CDR3 bases are TGTGCCAGCAGCCAGGCCAGGGGCGGCTACACCTTC.

This rearrangement joins TRBV18 to TRBJ1-6; the match to TRBD1 covers 8 bases. J gave up 8 bases and V 3 bases, and 3 bases lay outside the gene matches. CDR1 is KGHSH, CDR2 LQKENI, per germline. This CDR3 is 14 amino acids long. CDR3 nucleotide sequence: TGTGCCAGCTCACCTCAGGGGGCTGATTCACCCCTCCACTTT. Amino acid sequence: CASSPQGADSPLHF. Drawing the rest from reference TRBV18 and TRBJ1-6, the complete variable domain is NAGVMQNPRHLVRRRGQEARLRCSPMKGHSHVYWYRQLPEEGLKFMVYLQKENIIDESGMPKERFSAEFPKEGPSILRIQQVVRGDSAAYFCASSPQGADSPLHFGNGTRLTVT.

This chain uses TRBV11-2 with TRBJ2-7; D may be TRBD1 (6 bases). This CDR3 region has 13 residues. Trimming removed 5 bases from V and 1 base from J, with 9 bases in between. Germline loops: CDR1 SGHAT, CDR2 FQNNGV. The CDR3, as DNA: TGTGCCAGCAGCGGAGGACAGTCCTACGAGCAGTACTTC. Translating gives CASSGGQSYEQYF.

The chain carries TRBV6-1 and TRBJ1-6, with a tentative D call TRBD1 (6 bases). V lost 0 bases and J 7 bases, leaving 10 bases between the germline ends. CDR3 length: 15 residues. Per germline, CDR1 MNHNS and CDR2 SASEGT. The CDR3 sequence is CASSEAGRGNSPLHF. DNA of the CDR3: TGTGCCAGCAGTGAAGCGGGCAGGGGAAATTCACCCCTCCACTTT.

This chain uses TRBV19 with TRBJ2-1; 9 bases align to TRBD1. V shed 6 bases and J 7 bases; nucleotides not matched to a gene: 10. The CDR3 covers 15 residues. Germline assignment: CDR1 LNHDA and CDR2 SQIVND (reference sequence). The CDR3 coding sequence is TGTGCCAGTAGCCTCGTAGCGACAGGGGGGAATGAGCAGTTCTTC. This codes for CASSLVATGGNEQFF.

The gene calls are TRBV4-2 and TRBJ2-5, with TRBD2 matching 9 bases. J gave up 5 bases and V 0 bases, and 4 bases lay outside the gene matches. The CDR3 extends over 15 amino acids. Germline values: CDR1 LGHNA, CDR2 YNFKEQ. The CDR3 here is CASSQEGGRAETQYF. CDR3 nucleotide sequence: TGTGCCAGCAGCCAAGAAGGCGGGAGGGCTGAGACCCAGTACTTC.

This rearrangement joins TRBV7-9 to TRBJ2-7; 8 nucleotides match TRBD1. V dropped 5 bases and J dropped 1; count of bases not matched to a gene: 7. The CDR3 runs 15 residues. The V gene's germline CDR1 is SEHNR and CDR2 FQNEAQ (reference sequence). DNA for the CDR3: TGTGCCAGCAGCGGGACAGGACCCACTTCCTACGAGCAGTACTTC. Translated, it gives CASSGTGPTSYEQYF.

The rearrangement uses TRBV10-2 and TRBJ2-3; perhaps TRBD1 as D (6 bases). With 7 bases removed from V and 2 bases from J, the gap between germline ends came to 10 bases. Germline-derived CDR1 and CDR2 are WSHSY and SAAADI. This CDR3 region has 13 residues. The DNA of the CDR3 is TGCGCCAGCAAAGGACAGCACACAGATACGCAGTATTTT. It codes for CASKGQHTDTQYF.

As DNA, the CDR3 is TGTGCCAGCAGCTTAGTCGGCCCGGGGGGGGAGTACCAAGAGACCCAGTACTTC. Residues: CASSLVGPGGEYQETQYF. This chain connects TRBV13 to TRBJ2-5, with 8 bases identical to TRBD2. The CDR3 is 18 residues long. After removal of 1 base from V and 0 bases from J, the junction contained 10 bases not matched to a gene. Germline CDR1 PRHDT, CDR2 FYEKMQ (reference sequence).

This chain links TRBV5-6 with TRBJ1-6; D is perhaps TRBD1 (5 bases). V dropped 0 bases and J dropped 10 bases, with 11 bases sitting between them. The CDR3 consists of 14 residues. Germline V gene sequence: CDR1 SGHDT, CDR2 YYEEEE. CDR3 sequence (DNA): TGTGCCAGCAGCTTGGACAGGTTGGGGTCACCCCTCCACTTT. Protein: CASSLDRLGSPLHF.

This clone was picked up one time. The V gene is TRBV11-1, the J gene TRBJ1-1; D call uncertain. The CDR3 totals 13 residues. V lost 1 base, J lost 1 base, and 4 bases lay in between. CDR1 and CDR2 from the germline V gene are SGHAT and FQDESV (reference sequence). DNA of the CDR3: TGTGCCAGCAGCTTAGGGCCGAACACTGAAGCTTTCTTT. Its translation is CASSLGPNTEAFF.

This rearrangement joins TRBV29-1 to TRBJ2-5; 7 nucleotides align to TRBD1. The CDR3 totals 13 residues. The V gene's germline CDR1 is SQVTM and CDR2 ANQGSEA. The ends lost 5 bases at V and 5 bases at J; junction bases unmatched: 8. The DNA for the CDR3 is TGCAGCGTTTACAGGGGAATTAGGGAGACCCAGTACTTC. Its protein is CSVYRGIRETQYF.

This clone was seen only once. The rearrangement links TRBV19 to TRBJ1-5; D not certain. Trimming took 5 bases from V and 8 from J, leaving 19 bases between them. The CDR3 loop spans 15 amino acids. Germline V gene data show CDR1 as LNHDA and CDR2 as SQIVND (reference sequence). The CDR3 bases are TGTGCCAGTAGTGAGGGCATCAGGCGAACAGAGCCCCAGCATTTT. It encodes CASSEGIRRTEPQHF. Looking up the rest from reference TRBV19 and TRBJ1-5 gives the full variable domain: DGGITQSPKYLFRKEGQNVTLSCEQNLNHDAMYWYRQDPGQGLRLIYYSQIVNDFQKGDIAEGYSVSREKKESFPLTVTSAQKNPTAFYLCASSEGIRRTEPQHFGDGTRLSIL.

The rearrangement links TRBV5-6 to TRBJ1-1; D is uncertain. The germline V gene encodes CDR1 SGHDT and CDR2 YYEEEE. The CDR3 totals 14 residues. With 3 bases removed from V and 1 base from J, the gap between germline ends came to 10 bases. CDR3 DNA sequence: TGTGCCAGCAGCTACCGAGGGAGGAACACTGAAGCTTTCTTT. It codes for CASSYRGRNTEAFF.

The rearrangement links TRBV19 to TRBJ2-7; D is undetermined. The V gene lost 3 bases and the J gene lost 2 bases, with 8 bases spanning the gap. The CDR3 spans 13 residues. The V gene's germline CDR1 is LNHDA and CDR2 SQIVND (reference sequence). In nucleotides, the CDR3 is TGTGCCAGTAGTATGAGTCAGGCCTACGAGCAGTACTTC. Amino acids: CASSMSQAYEQYF.

The chain employs TRBV24-1 and TRBJ1-5, with 7 positions matching TRBD1. There are 14 residues in the CDR3. In germline, CDR1 is KGHDR, CDR2 SFDVKD. J lost 2 bases, V lost 4 bases, and 1 base had no gene match. The CDR3 region is CATSDTGGNQPQHF. CDR3 sequence (DNA): TGTGCCACCAGTGACACAGGGGGCAATCAGCCCCAGCATTTT.

The chain has TRBV19 and TRBJ1-1, with no clear D. Trimming cost V 6 bases and J 0 bases, with 14 bases left between them. This CDR3 has 15 amino acids. Germline CDR1 and CDR2: LNHDA and SQIVND (reference sequence). As DNA, the CDR3 is TGTGCCAGTAGAACGACAAGTTCCATGAACACTGAAGCTTTCTTT. Translated: CASRTTSSMNTEAFF.

The CDR3 loop is CASSLRRGSDTQYF. The CDR3 bases are TGTGCCAGCAGCTTACGCCGAGGGTCGGATACGCAGTATTTT. This chain connects TRBV11-3 to TRBJ2-3; possible D gene TRBD2, 5 bases. CDR3 length: 14 amino acids. V shed 2 bases and J shed 6 bases, with 12 bases lying between them. Germline V gene data show CDR1 as SGHNT and CDR2 as YENEEA.

The chain has TRBV11-1 and TRBJ1-6; 9 nucleotides match TRBD1. J gave up 8 bases and V 3 bases, and 5 bases lay outside the gene matches. Germline V lookup: CDR1 SGHAT, CDR2 FQDESV (reference sequence). The CDR3 consists of 15 residues. CDR3 nucleotide sequence: TGTGCCAGCAGCTTCTCCGGGACAGGGTATTCACCCCTCCACTTT. Translating gives CASSFSGTGYSPLHF.

The chain has TRBV7-9 and TRBJ2-2; TRBD1 matches at 12 bases. CDR1 is SEHNR, CDR2 FQNEAQ, per germline (reference sequence). V was clipped by 5 bases and J by 2 bases; unmatched bases: 0. This CDR3 region has 15 residues. DNA of the CDR3: TGTGCCAGCAGCGGGACAGGGGGCAACACCGGGGAGCTGTTTTTT. Its protein is CASSGTGGNTGELFF.

This rearrangement joins TRBV9 to TRBJ1-2; possible D gene TRBD1, 6 bases. There are 14 residues in the CDR3. Trimming took 10 bases from V and 2 from J, leaving 18 bases between them. Germline CDR1 SGDLS, CDR2 YYNGEE. The CDR3 reads CAWGKGVPNYGYTF. Written as DNA, the CDR3 is TGTGCCTGGGGGAAGGGGGTCCCCAACTATGGCTACACCTTC.